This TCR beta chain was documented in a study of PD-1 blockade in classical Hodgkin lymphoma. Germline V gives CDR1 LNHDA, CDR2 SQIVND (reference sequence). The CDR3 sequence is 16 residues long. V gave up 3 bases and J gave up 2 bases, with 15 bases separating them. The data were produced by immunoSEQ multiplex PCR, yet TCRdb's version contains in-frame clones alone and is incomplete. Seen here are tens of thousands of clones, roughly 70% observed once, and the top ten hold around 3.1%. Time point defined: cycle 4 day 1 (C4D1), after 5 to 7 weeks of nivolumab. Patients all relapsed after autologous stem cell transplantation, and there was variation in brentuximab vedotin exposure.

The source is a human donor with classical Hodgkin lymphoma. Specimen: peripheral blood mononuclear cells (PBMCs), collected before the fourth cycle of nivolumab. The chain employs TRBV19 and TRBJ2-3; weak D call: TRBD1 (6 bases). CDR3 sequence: CASSITPDSPTDTQYF. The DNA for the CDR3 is TGTGCCAGTAGTATCACCCCGGACAGTCCCACAGATACGCAGTATTTT.